This passage covers 18 T cell receptor beta chains from one sample sequenced in a study of OX40 agonist ivuxolimab in advanced cancers. Some clones are missing from TCRdb's copy, which holds only in-frame ones; the method was immunoSEQ multiplex PCR. Among 20,000 to 30,000 clones listed, roughly 90% were seen once. The sequencing here drew on CD4+ or CD8+ T cells sorted from blood, taken in a trial of the OX40 agonist ivuxolimab. The receptors derive from an adult with an advanced solid tumor such as melanoma, head and neck, liver or kidney cancer.

This clone was recorded once. The V gene is TRBV4-1, the J gene TRBJ2-7; D is perhaps TRBD2 (5 bases). The germline CDR1 and CDR2 sequences are MGHRA and YSYEKL. This CDR3 is built from 17 residues. The V gene lost 4 bases and the J gene lost 2 bases, with 21 bases spanning the gap. The CDR3 loop reads CASSRGLGGPPTYEQYF. The CDR3 nucleotides read TGCGCCAGCAGCCGAGGGTTGGGCGGGCCGCCTACCTACGAGCAGTACTTC.

The V call is TRBV11-3, the J call TRBJ2-2, with D unresolved. Germline V gives CDR1 SGHNT, CDR2 YENEEA. Trimming pared 5 bases from V and 5 bases from J, leaving 9 bases between. The CDR3 has 13 amino acids. Here the CDR3 reads CASSLLDTGELFF. For the CDR3, the DNA is TGTGCCAGCAGCCTTCTGGATACCGGGGAGCTGTTTTTT.

The J gene is TRBJ2-1, the V gene TRBV29-1, with D possibly TRBD1 on 8 matching bases. This CDR3 contains 13 residues. The germline V gene encodes CDR1 SQVTM and CDR2 ANQGSEA. Trimming took off 7 bases at V and 7 bases at J, with 17 bases between the two ends. The CDR3 DNA is TGCAGCGGAGGAACAGGGGGAGGGAATGAGCAGTTCTTC. Residues: CSGGTGGGNEQFF.

The V and J genes are TRBV15 and TRBJ1-5; no clear D. The CDR3 spans 14 residues. Trimming cost V 3 bases and J 3 bases, with 9 bases left between them. Germline loops: CDR1 LNHNV, CDR2 YYDKDF (reference sequence). CDR3: CATSSLGFNQPQHF. In DNA form, the CDR3 reads TGTGCCACCAGCAGTCTCGGATTCAATCAGCCCCAGCATTTT.

This chain links TRBV28 with TRBJ2-2; no clear D. Per the germline V gene, CDR1 is MDHEN and CDR2 is SYDVKM. Trimming removed 3 bases from V and 7 bases from J, with 9 bases in between. This CDR3 region has 13 residues. The CDR3 region is CASSFRAVGELFF. The CDR3 DNA reads TGTGCCAGCAGTTTTAGAGCCGTCGGGGAGCTGTTTTTT. The full variable domain, its missing parts supplied by reference TRBV28 and TRBJ2-2, is DVKVTQSSRYLVKRTGEKVFLECVQDMDHENMFWYRQDPGLGLRLIYFSYDVKMKEKGDIPEGYSVSREKKERFSLILESASTNQTSMYLCASSFRAVGELFFGEGSRLTVL.

The chain carries TRBV30 and TRBJ1-1; the D gene is possibly TRBD1 (5 bases). The CDR3 totals 15 residues. Looked up from germline, CDR1 is GTSNPN and CDR2 is SVGIG (reference sequence). Trimming left V 3 bases short and J 0 bases short, with 14 bases between. The CDR3 spells CAWSGGSDMNTEAFF. The CDR3, as DNA: TGTGCCTGGAGCGGGGGGTCGGATATGAACACTGAAGCTTTCTTT.

V is TRBV2 and J is TRBJ2-3; 9 nucleotides line up with TRBD2. V dropped 4 bases and J dropped 0; count of bases not matched to a gene: 2. The germline V gene has CDR1 SNHLY and CDR2 FYNNEI. This CDR3 has 15 amino acids. DNA for the CDR3: TGTGCCAGCAGTGGGACTAGCGCGAGCACAGATACGCAGTATTTT. Its translation is CASSGTSASTDTQYF.

CDR3 protein: CASSLGTANEQFF. Here the CDR3 DNA reads TGCGCCAGCAGCCTCGGGACAGCAAATGAGCAGTTCTTC. The chain is built from TRBV4-3 and TRBJ2-1, with 7 bases fitting TRBD1. The germline CDR1 and CDR2 sequences are LGHNA and YSLEER. The CDR3 runs 13 residues. Unmatched junction bases numbered 4, after V lost 4 bases and J lost 7 bases.

The rearrangement uses TRBV28 and TRBJ1-6; no definite D call. This CDR3 region has 15 residues. Germline V gene sequence: CDR1 MDHEN, CDR2 SYDVKM. Trimming pared 2 bases from V and 7 bases from J, leaving 12 bases between. CDR3 sequence reads: CASSLLRKTNSPLHF. The DNA of the CDR3 is TGTGCCAGCAGTTTACTTAGGAAAACGAATTCACCCCTCCACTTT.

The chain couples TRBV7-3 to TRBJ2-2; TRBD2 aligns across 12 bases. The CDR3 covers 15 residues. V lost 4 bases to trimming and J lost 6 bases; unmatched junction nucleotides: 3. Germline V lookup: CDR1 SGHTA, CDR2 FQGTGA. The CDR3: CASSSSGGAPGELFF. CDR3 bases: TGTGCCAGCAGCTCTAGCGGGGGGGCTCCCGGGGAGCTGTTTTTT.

J is TRBJ2-7 and V is TRBV9, with 9 positions matching TRBD2. Looked up from germline, CDR1 is SGDLS and CDR2 is YYNGEE. The CDR3 consists of 15 residues. The V and J ends lost 3 bases and 2 bases, in that order; junction bases with no gene match: 6. Written as DNA, the CDR3 is TGTGCCAGCAGCGAGGGTTCTAGCGGGACCTACGAGCAGTACTTC. It is translated as CASSEGSSGTYEQYF.

V and J are TRBV4-2 and TRBJ2-7, with 8 positions matching TRBD2. Germline assignment: CDR1 LGHNA and CDR2 YNFKEQ. The CDR3 is 15 amino acids. V gave up 0 bases and J gave up 1 base; unmatched junction bases: 2. CDR3 in amino acids: CASSQDLAGSYEQYF. The CDR3 DNA is TGTGCCAGCAGCCAAGATTTAGCGGGATCCTACGAGCAGTACTTC.

The chain joins TRBV9 to TRBJ2-5; D possibly corresponds to TRBD2 (6 bases). The CDR3 extends over 15 amino acids. Germline lookup yields CDR1 SGDLS and CDR2 YYNGEE. Trimming took off 0 bases at V and 1 base at J, with 10 bases between the two ends. This chain's CDR3 is CASSVAGELQETQYF. In DNA form, the CDR3 reads TGTGCCAGCAGCGTAGCGGGAGAGCTCCAAGAGACCCAGTACTTC.

The rearrangement links TRBV15 to TRBJ1-5, with D perhaps matching TRBD1 (5 bases). The CDR3 extends over 15 amino acids. V was shortened by 0 bases and J by 9 bases, with 15 bases between the two germline ends. CDR1 and CDR2 from the germline V gene are LNHNV and YYDKDF (reference sequence). CDR3 protein: CATSRDSQGVWPQHF. DNA for the CDR3: TGTGCCACCAGCAGAGATAGCCAGGGAGTTTGGCCCCAGCATTTT.

The gene calls are TRBV10-2 and TRBJ2-7; 15 bases fit TRBD2. The germline V gene has CDR1 WSHSY and CDR2 SAAADI. Trimming at V came to 4 bases and at J to 7 bases, leaving 5 bases not matched to a gene. This CDR3 has 15 residues. The CDR3 coding sequence is TGCGCCAGCAGTGGGACTAGCGGGGGGGCCGGGGAGCAGTACTTC. This translates into CASSGTSGGAGEQYF.

The V and J genes are TRBV6-1 and TRBJ1-2; 7 bases map to TRBD1. J lost 2 bases, V lost 6 bases, and 12 bases had no gene match. This CDR3 has 16 amino acids. Germline V gene data show CDR1 as MNHNS and CDR2 as SASEGT. CDR3 bases: TGTGCCAGCAGCGAACAACCAGGGGGATTGAACTATGGCTACACCTTC. Translating gives CASSEQPGGLNYGYTF.

This chain joins TRBV30 and TRBJ2-4; perhaps TRBD1 as D (6 bases). Germline V gene lookup returns CDR1 GTSNPN and CDR2 SVGIG (reference sequence). The CDR3 is 12 residues long. Trimming shortened V by 0 bases and J by 6 bases, and 6 bases separated the two germline ends. The CDR3 sequence is CAWSVQGNIQYF. Written as DNA, the CDR3 is TGTGCCTGGAGTGTACAGGGAAACATTCAGTACTTC.

The V call is TRBV4-2, the J call TRBJ2-3; 12 bases agree with TRBD2. Germline trimming cut 1 base from V and 4 bases from J; bases unmatched to any gene: 0. Germline V CDR1 and CDR2: LGHNA, YNFKEQ. The CDR3 consists of 15 residues. Written as DNA, the CDR3 is TGTGCCAGCAGCCAAGGACTAGCGGGAGCAGATACGCAGTATTTT. Its protein is CASSQGLAGADTQYF.